This TCR beta chain came from a study of control samples from healthy donors and cancer patients. The protocol was immunoSEQ multiplex PCR, while the TCRdb copy is restricted to in-frame clones and leaves out a portion. The repertoire consists of approximately 150,000 clones, with about 91% occurring once and the leading ten covering about 3.2%. In germline, CDR1 is WSHSY, CDR2 SAAADI. This CDR3 is built from 15 residues. The V and J ends lost 3 bases and 2 bases respectively, with 14 bases between them. V usage is TRBV10-2 and J usage is TRBJ2-7; maybe TRBD2 (5 bases). This receptor was taken from a man aged 30-40 years in good health. Sequencing used blood. In nucleotides, the CDR3 is TGCGCCAGCAGTGACCGTAGCGATCCCACCTACGAGCAGTACTTC. It encodes CASSDRSDPTYEQYF.